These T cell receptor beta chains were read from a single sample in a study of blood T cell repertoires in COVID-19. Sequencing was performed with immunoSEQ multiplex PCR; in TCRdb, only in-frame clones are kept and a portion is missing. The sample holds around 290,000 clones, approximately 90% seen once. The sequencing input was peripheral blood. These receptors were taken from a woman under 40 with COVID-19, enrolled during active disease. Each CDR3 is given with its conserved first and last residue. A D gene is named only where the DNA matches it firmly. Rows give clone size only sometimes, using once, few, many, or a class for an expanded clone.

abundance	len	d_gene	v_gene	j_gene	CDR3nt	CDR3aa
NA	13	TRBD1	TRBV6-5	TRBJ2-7	TGTGCCAGCAGGATTACAGGGGACTACGAGCAGTACTTC	CASRITGDYEQYF
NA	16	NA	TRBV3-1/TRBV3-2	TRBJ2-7	TGTGCCAGCAGCCAAGATGGGGGGGCCGGAGACTACGAGCAGTACTTC	CASSQDGGAGDYEQYF
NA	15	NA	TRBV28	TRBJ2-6	TGTGCCAGCAGGCCTATCCAATCTGGGGCCAACGTCCTGACTTTC	CASRPIQSGANVLTF
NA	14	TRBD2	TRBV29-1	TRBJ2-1	TGCAGCGTCGGGGGACTAGCGGGATTCAATGAGCAGTTCTTC	CSVGGLAGFNEQFF
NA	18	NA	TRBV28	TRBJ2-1	TGTGCCAGCAGTTTATACCCCAGTTTTGGGAGCTCCTACAATGAGCAGTTCTTC	CASSLYPSFGSSYNEQFF
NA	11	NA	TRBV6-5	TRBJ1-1	TGTGCCAGCACCTCCCGCACTGAAGCTTTCTTT	CASTSRTEAFF
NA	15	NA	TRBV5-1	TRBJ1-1	TGCGCCAGCAGCTTGGCAGGCGGGATGAACACTGAAGCTTTCTTT	CASSLAGGMNTEAFF
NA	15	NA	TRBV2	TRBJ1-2	TGTGCCAGCAGCCCAGACAGGTTAGCTAACTATGGCTACACCTTC	CASSPDRLANYGYTF
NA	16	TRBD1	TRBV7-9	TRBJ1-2	TGTGCCAGCAGCTTAGCGGGGGGACAGCACAACTATGGCTACACCTTC	CASSLAGGQHNYGYTF
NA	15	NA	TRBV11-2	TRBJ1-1	TGTGCCAGCAGCTTAGATGCAGGGATTAACACTGAAGCTTTCTTT	CASSLDAGINTEAFF
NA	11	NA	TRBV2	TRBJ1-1	TGTGCCAGCAGTCGCCGGACAGAAGCTTTCTTT	CASSRRTEAFF
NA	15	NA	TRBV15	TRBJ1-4	TGTGCCACCAGCCTTTCCCGGACAGATAATGAAAAACTGTTTTTT	CATSLSRTDNEKLFF
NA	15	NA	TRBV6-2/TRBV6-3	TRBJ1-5	TGTGCCAGCAGTTATTCTTCCGTGAGCAATCAGCCCCAGCATTTT	CASSYSSVSNQPQHF
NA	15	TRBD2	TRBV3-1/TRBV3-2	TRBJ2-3	TGTGCCAGCAGTAACCGCGGGAGTATGACAGATACGCAGTATTTT	CASSNRGSMTDTQYF
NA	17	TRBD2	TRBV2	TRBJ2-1	TGTGCCAGCAGAAAAGTTGCCGGGACTAGTTACTACAATGAGCAGTTCTTC	CASRKVAGTSYYNEQFF
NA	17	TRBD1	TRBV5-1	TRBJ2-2	TGCGCCAGCAGCGTTTCCCCCTGGACAGGGAGCACCGGGGAGCTGTTTTTT	CASSVSPWTGSTGELFF
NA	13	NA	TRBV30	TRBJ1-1	TGTGCCTGGAGTGGTTCAGGGGACACTGAAGCTTTCTTT	CAWSGSGDTEAFF
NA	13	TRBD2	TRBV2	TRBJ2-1	TGTGCCAGTCACGGACTAGCGGTGAATGAGCAGTTCTTC	CASHGLAVNEQFF
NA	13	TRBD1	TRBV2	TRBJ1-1	TGTGCCAGCAGTGACCGGGACAGGCGTGAAGCTTTCTTT	CASSDRDRREAFF
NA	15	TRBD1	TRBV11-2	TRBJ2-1	TGTGCCAGCAGCTACACCGGGACAGGATACAATGAGCAGTTCTTC	CASSYTGTGYNEQFF
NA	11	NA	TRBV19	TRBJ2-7	TGTGCCAGTAGGACAGCCTACGAGCAGTACTTC	CASRTAYEQYF
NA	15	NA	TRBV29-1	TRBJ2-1	TGCAGCGTTGGTTTGCGCCTTAGCTCCTACAATGAGCAGTTCTTC	CSVGLRLSSYNEQFF
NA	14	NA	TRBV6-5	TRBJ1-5	TGTGCCAGCAGTCCCTCTTTCGGGAGTCAGCCCCAGCATTTT	CASSPSFGSQPQHF
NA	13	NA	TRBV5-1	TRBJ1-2	TGCGCCAGCAGCTTGGAAGGGGGCTATGGCTACACCTTC	CASSLEGGYGYTF
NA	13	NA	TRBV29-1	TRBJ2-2	TGCAGCGTAACTAGCTTCGGGGGCGGGGAGCTGTTTTTT	CSVTSFGGGELFF
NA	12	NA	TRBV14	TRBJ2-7	TGTGCCAGCAGCCGGACTATTTGGGAGCAGTACTTC	CASSRTIWEQYF
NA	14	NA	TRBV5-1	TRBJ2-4	TGCGCCAGCAGCTCCCCCGGGGGAGGAAACATTCAGTACTTC	CASSSPGGGNIQYF
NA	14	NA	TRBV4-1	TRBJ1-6	TGCGCCAGCAGCCAGTGGGGCGAGGATTCACCCCTCCACTTT	CASSQWGEDSPLHF
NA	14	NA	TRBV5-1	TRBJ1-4	TGCGCCAGCAGCACCGGACAGCTTAGTGAAAAACTGTTTTTT	CASSTGQLSEKLFF
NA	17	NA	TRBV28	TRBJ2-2	TGTGCCAGCAGTTCACCCCGGGACACCTCTGACACCGGGGAGCTGTTTTTT	CASSSPRDTSDTGELFF
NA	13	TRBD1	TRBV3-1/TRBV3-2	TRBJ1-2	TGTGCCAGCAGCTATTGGGACAGGGCTAGCTACACCTTC	CASSYWDRASYTF
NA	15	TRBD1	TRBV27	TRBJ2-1	TGTGCCCGCCCCATAGGGACAGGCTCTATTAATGAGCAGTTCTTC	CARPIGTGSINEQFF
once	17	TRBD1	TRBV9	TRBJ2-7	TGTGCCAGCAGCAAGGGGAAGGGGGCCGAACCGTTCTACGAGCAGTACTTC	CASSKGKGAEPFYEQYF
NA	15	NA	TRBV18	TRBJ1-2	TGTGCCAGCTCACCACTCGGACAAGGCGACTATGGCTACACCTTC	CASSPLGQGDYGYTF
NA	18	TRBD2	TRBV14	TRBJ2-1	TGTGCCAGCAGCCAGTTTCGACCGGGACTAGGGCCCTACAATGAGCAGTTCTTC	CASSQFRPGLGPYNEQFF